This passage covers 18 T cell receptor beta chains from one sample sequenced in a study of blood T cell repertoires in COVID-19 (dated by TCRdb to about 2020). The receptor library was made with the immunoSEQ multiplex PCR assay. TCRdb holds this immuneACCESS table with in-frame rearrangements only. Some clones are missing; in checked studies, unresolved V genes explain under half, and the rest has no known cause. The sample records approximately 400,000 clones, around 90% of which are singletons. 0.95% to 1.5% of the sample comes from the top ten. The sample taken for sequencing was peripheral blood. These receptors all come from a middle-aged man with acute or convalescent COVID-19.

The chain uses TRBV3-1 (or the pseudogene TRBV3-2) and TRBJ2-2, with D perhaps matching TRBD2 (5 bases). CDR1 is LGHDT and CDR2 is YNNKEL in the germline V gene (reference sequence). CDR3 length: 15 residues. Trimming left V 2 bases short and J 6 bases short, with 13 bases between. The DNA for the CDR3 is TGTGCCAGCAGCCAACGTGGAGGAGCGGCCGGGGAGCTGTTTTTT. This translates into CASSQRGGAAGELFF.

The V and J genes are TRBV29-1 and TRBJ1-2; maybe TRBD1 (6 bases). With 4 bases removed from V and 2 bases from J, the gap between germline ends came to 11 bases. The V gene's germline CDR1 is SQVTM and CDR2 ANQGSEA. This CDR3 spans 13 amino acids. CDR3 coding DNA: TGCAGCGTTGGAGGGGGGGTAAACTATGGCTACACCTTC. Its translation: CSVGGGVNYGYTF.

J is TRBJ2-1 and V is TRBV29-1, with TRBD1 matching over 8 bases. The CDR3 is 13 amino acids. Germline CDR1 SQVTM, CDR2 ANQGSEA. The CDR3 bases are TGCAGTGGCTCAGGGGGCCGTTACAATGAGCAGTTCTTC. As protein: CSGSGGRYNEQFF.

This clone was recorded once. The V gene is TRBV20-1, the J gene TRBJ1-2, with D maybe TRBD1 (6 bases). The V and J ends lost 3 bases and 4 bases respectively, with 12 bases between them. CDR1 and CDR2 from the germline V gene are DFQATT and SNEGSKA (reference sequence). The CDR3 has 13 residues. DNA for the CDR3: TGCAGTGCTAGTCCCAGGGGCGGCTATGGCTACACCTTC. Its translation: CSASPRGGYGYTF.

CDR3 region: CASSLGLAGPYEQYF. In DNA, the CDR3 is TGTGCCAGCAGTTTGGGACTAGCGGGCCCCTACGAGCAGTACTTC. The gene calls are TRBV27 and TRBJ2-7, with TRBD2 identical over 12 bases. The CDR3 consists of 15 residues. CDR1 and CDR2 from the germline V gene are MNHEY and SMNVEV (reference sequence). V trimming: 3 bases; J trimming: 2 bases; junction bases outside the gene matches: 2.

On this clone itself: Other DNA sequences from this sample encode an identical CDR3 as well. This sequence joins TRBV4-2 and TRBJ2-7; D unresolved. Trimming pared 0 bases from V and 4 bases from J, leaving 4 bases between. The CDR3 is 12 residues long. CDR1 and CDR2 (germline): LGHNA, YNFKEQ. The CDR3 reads CASSQDSYEQYF. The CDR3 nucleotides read TGTGCCAGCAGCCAAGATTCATACGAGCAGTACTTC.

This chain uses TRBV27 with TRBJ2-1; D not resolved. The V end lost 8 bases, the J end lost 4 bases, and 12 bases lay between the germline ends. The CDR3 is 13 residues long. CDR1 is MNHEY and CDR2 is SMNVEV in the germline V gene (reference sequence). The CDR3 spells CASVNILYNEQFF. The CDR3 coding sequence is TGTGCCAGCGTAAATATACTGTACAATGAGCAGTTCTTC.

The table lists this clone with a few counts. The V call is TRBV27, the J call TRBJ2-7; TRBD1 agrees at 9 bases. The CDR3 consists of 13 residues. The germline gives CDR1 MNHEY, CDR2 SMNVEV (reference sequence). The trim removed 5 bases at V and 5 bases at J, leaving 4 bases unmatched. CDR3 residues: CASSMGQGNEQYF. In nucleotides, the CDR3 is TGTGCCAGCAGTATGGGACAGGGTAACGAGCAGTACTTC.

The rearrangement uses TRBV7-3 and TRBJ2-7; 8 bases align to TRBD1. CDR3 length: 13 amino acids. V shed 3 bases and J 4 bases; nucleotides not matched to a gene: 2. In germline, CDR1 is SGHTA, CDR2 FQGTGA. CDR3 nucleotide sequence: TGTGCCAGCAGCTTGGACAGGGTGTACGAGCAGTACTTC. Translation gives CASSLDRVYEQYF.

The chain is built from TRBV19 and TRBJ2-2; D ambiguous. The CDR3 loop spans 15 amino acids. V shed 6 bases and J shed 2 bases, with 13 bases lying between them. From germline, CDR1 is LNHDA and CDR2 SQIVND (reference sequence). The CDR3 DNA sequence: TGTGCCAGTAGCCCAACGTCAGTAAACACCGGGGAGCTGTTTTTT. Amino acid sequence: CASSPTSVNTGELFF. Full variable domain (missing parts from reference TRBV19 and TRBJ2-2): DGGITQSPKYLFRKEGQNVTLSCEQNLNHDAMYWYRQDPGQGLRLIYYSQIVNDFQKGDIAEGYSVSREKKESFPLTVTSAQKNPTAFYLCASSPTSVNTGELFFGEGSRLTVL.

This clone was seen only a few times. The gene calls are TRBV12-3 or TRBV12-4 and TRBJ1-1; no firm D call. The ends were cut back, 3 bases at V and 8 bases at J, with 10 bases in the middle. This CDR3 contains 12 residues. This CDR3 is CASSLGGWEAFF. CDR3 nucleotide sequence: TGTGCCAGCAGTTTGGGCGGGTGGGAAGCTTTCTTT.

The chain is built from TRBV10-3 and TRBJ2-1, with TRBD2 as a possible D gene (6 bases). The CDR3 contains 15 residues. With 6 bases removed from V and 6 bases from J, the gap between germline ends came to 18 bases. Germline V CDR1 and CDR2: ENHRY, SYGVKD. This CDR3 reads CAIRDGTEGSNEQFF. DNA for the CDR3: TGTGCCATCAGGGATGGGACGGAGGGAAGCAATGAGCAGTTCTTC.

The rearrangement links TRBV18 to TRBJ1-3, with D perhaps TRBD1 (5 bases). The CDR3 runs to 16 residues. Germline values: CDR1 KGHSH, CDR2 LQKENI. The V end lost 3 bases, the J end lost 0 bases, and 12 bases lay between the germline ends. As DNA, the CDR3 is TGTGCCAGCTCACCTCAACAGGTTGGCTCTGGAAACACCATATATTTT. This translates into CASSPQQVGSGNTIYF.

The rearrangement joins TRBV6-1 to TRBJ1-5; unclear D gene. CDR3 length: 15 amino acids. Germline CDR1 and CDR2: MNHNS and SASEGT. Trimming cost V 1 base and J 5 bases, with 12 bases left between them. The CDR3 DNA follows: TGTGCCAGCAGTGAAGATTCGGGGTTATATCAGCCCCAGCATTTT. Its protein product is CASSEDSGLYQPQHF.

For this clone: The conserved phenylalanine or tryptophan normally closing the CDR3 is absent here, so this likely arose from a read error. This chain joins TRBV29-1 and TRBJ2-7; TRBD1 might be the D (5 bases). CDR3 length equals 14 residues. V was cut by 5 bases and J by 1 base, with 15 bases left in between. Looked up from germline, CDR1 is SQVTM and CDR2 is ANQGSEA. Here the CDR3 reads CSVSTERSSYEQYS. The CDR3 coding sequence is TGCAGCGTTTCGACAGAGAGATCTTCCTACGAGCAGTACTCC.

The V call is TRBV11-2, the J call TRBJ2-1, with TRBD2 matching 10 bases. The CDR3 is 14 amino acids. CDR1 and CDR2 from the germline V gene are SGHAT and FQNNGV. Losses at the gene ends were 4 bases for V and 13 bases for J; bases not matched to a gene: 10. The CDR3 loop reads CASSSRTSGTSQFF. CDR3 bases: TGTGCCAGCAGCTCACGGACTAGCGGTACAAGTCAGTTCTTC.

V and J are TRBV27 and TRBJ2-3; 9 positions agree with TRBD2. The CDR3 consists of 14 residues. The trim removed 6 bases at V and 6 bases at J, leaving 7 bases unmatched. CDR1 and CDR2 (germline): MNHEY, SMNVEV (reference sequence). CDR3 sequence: CASRDSGGKDTQYF. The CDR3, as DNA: TGTGCCAGCAGGGATAGCGGGGGAAAGGATACGCAGTATTTT.

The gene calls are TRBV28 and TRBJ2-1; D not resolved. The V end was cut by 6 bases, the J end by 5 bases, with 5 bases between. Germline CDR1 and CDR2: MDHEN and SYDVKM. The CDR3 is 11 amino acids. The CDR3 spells CASRANNEQFF. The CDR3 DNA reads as TGTGCCAGCAGGGCCAACAATGAGCAGTTCTTC.